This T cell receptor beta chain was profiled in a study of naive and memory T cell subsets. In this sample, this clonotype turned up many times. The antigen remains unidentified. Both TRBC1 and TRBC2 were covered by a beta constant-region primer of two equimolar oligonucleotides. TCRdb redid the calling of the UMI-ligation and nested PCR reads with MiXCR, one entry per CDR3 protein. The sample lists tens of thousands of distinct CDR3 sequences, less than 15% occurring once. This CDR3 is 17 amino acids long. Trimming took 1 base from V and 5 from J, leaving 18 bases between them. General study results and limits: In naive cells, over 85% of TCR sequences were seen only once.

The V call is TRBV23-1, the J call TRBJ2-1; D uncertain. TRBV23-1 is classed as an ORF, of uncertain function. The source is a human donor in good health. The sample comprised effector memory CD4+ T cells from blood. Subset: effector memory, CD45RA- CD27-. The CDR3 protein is CASSQFFPIFGDNEQFF. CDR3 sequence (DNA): TGCGCCAGCAGTCAATTCTTCCCAATCTTCGGAGACAATGAGCAGTTCTTC.